This entry lists 18 T cell receptor beta chains sequenced from one sample in a study of T cells in Graves' hyperthyroidism and ophthalmopathy. TCR beta CDR3 region amplification was performed from RNA transcripts. The study used the HTBI primer set for a first-round RT-PCR of the TCR CDR3. From the multiplex PCR reads, TCRdb called clonotypes with MiXCR, one entry per CDR3 protein. The top ten hold roughly 10% of the sample, which has about 480,000 distinct CDR3 sequences, roughly 24% seen once. What was sequenced was blood. All receptors derive from a woman aged 25 to 39 with Graves' ophthalmopathy.

This clonotype was seen a few times. The rearrangement uses TRBV2 and TRBJ2-7, with a possible D match to TRBD2 (5 bases). CDR3 length equals 12 residues. Germline loops: CDR1 SNHLY, CDR2 FYNNEI. Trimming removed 4 bases from V and 6 bases from J, with 10 bases in between. CDR3 protein: CASSANGGEQYF. The CDR3 DNA is TGTGCCAGCAGTGCCAATGGAGGCGAGCAGTACTTC. The full variable domain, rest sourced from reference TRBV2 and TRBJ2-7, is EPEVTQTPSHQVTQMGQEVILRCVPISNHLYFYWYRQILGQKVEFLVSFYNNEISEKSEIFDDQFSVERPDGSNFTLKIRSTKLEDSAMYFCASSANGGEQYFGPGTRLTVT.

A few counts support this clonotype. The rearrangement uses TRBV12-3 or TRBV12-4 and TRBJ1-2, with 9 nucleotides matching TRBD1. V shed 5 bases and J 2 bases; nucleotides not matched to a gene: 6. CDR3 length: 15 amino acids. The CDR3: CASSDPGQGNYGYTF. The CDR3 bases are TGTGCCAGCAGTGATCCGGGACAGGGAAACTATGGCTACACCTTC.

CDR3 bases: TGTGCCAGCAGCCCCCTCTTGGGGCTAGGACCCGGAGGCACTGAAGCTTTCTTT. It is translated as CASSPLLGLGPGGTEAFF. J is TRBJ1-1 and V is TRBV13; D may be TRBD1 (5 bases). Per the germline V gene, CDR1 is PRHDT and CDR2 is FYEKMQ (reference sequence). The CDR3 length is 18 residues. V was shortened by 5 bases and J by 4 bases, with 26 bases between the two germline ends.

This clonotype was seen many times. Since a much larger clone is just one base distant, this may be a read error. The chain has TRBV28 and TRBJ1-2; 7 bases fit TRBD1. The ends lost 5 bases at V and 5 bases at J; junction bases unmatched: 5. The CDR3 length is 13 residues. Germline loops: CDR1 MDHEN, CDR2 SYDVKM. The CDR3 protein is CASSLDREYGYTF. In nucleotides, the CDR3 is TGTGCCAGCAGTCTCGACAGGGAGTATGGCTACACCTTC.

J is TRBJ1-5 and V is TRBV6-1, with no clear D. V was pared by 3 bases and J by 6 bases, with 6 bases between. Germline CDR1 is MNHNS and CDR2 is SASEGT. The CDR3 runs to 12 residues. CDR3 sequence (DNA): TGTGCCAGCAGTGAGTGGGTTCAGCCCCAGCATTTT. Amino acid sequence: CASSEWVQPQHF.

This clonotype came up many times. The chain has TRBV7-9 and TRBJ1-2, with D perhaps TRBD1 (5 bases). Germline V CDR1 and CDR2: SEHNR, FQNEAQ (reference sequence). This CDR3 is 13 amino acids long. V lost 0 bases to trimming and J lost 8 bases, with 10 bases between them. The CDR3, as DNA: TGTGCCAGCAGCTTAGCGTGGGGGTCCGGCTACACCTTC. Amino acid sequence: CASSLAWGSGYTF. Using reference TRBV7-9 and TRBJ1-2 for the parts outside the CDR3, the full variable domain is DTGVSQNPRHKITKRGQNVTFRCDPISEHNRLYWYRQTLGQGPEFLTYFQNEAQLEKSRLLSDRFSAERPKGSFSTLEIQRTEQGDSAMYLCASSLAWGSGYTFGSGTRLTVV.

This clonotype has a handful of counts. The V gene is TRBV13, the J gene TRBJ2-5; D gene ambiguous. CDR3 size: 13 residues. V lost 3 bases and J lost 5, with 10 bases in between. The germline V gene encodes CDR1 PRHDT and CDR2 FYEKMQ (reference sequence). CDR3 amino acids: CASSFTVVETQYF. CDR3 DNA: TGTGCCAGCAGCTTCACCGTGGTGGAGACCCAGTACTTC. The full variable domain, completed using reference TRBV13 and TRBJ2-5, is AAGVIQSPRHLIKEKRETATLKCYPIPRHDTVYWYQQGPGQDPQFLISFYEKMQSDKGSIPDRFSAQQFSDYHSELNMSSLELGDSALYFCASSFTVVETQYFGPGTRLLVL.

J is TRBJ2-7 and V is TRBV29-1, with D hard to call. Per the germline V gene, CDR1 is SQVTM and CDR2 is ANQGSEA. The CDR3 length is 13 residues. The germline V and J ends were trimmed by 3 bases and 0 bases, with 9 bases remaining between them. The CDR3 reads CSVEGTHSYEQYF. The CDR3 nucleotides read TGCAGCGTTGAGGGAACTCACTCCTACGAGCAGTACTTC.

This clonotype was detected many times. The V call is TRBV6-1, the J call TRBJ1-2, with 7 bases matching TRBD1. The CDR3 is 14 residues long. Germline CDR1 and CDR2: MNHNS and SASEGT. V lost 5 bases and J lost 4; bases outside the gene matches: 7. CDR3 bases: TGTGCCAGCAGTCGAACCGGGACAGCCTATGGCTACACCTTC. It encodes CASSRTGTAYGYTF.

The chain is built from TRBV10-1 and TRBJ2-7, with D hard to call. The CDR3 runs 13 residues. The V end was cut by 0 bases, the J end by 5 bases, with 8 bases between. Germline V gene sequence: CDR1 WNHNN, CDR2 SYGVQD (reference sequence). This CDR3 is CASSESWSDEQYF. CDR3 nucleotide sequence: TGCGCCAGCAGTGAGTCGTGGAGCGACGAGCAGTACTTC.

This chain uses TRBV12-3 or TRBV12-4 with TRBJ1-1; tentatively, D is TRBD1 (6 bases). The CDR3 sequence is 15 residues long. V shed 5 bases and J shed 6 bases, with 19 bases lying between them. The CDR3 DNA reads as TGTGCCAGCAGTCCCCGACAGGTTTTAGGTCCTGAAGCTTTCTTT. It yields the protein CASSPRQVLGPEAFF.

The genes are TRBV5-1 and TRBJ1-1; D is possibly TRBD1 (5 bases). Germline-derived CDR1 and CDR2 are SGHRS and YFSETQ. V was shortened by 4 bases and J by 1 base, with 11 bases between the two germline ends. This CDR3 is built from 14 residues. CDR3 in amino acids: CASSARTTNTEAFF. Written as DNA, the CDR3 is TGCGCCAGCAGCGCGAGGACAACGAACACTGAAGCTTTCTTT.

This clonotype has ten or more counts. The V gene is TRBV6-2 or TRBV6-3, the J gene TRBJ1-1; 8 nucleotides match TRBD1. CDR3 length: 16 residues. V trimming: 5 bases; J trimming: 1 base; junction bases outside the gene matches: 9. The germline V gene encodes CDR1 MNHEY and CDR2 SVGEGT. CDR3 loop: CASSAPRGRENTEAFF. As DNA, the CDR3 is TGTGCCAGCAGTGCACCCAGGGGGCGCGAGAACACTGAAGCTTTCTTT.

This clonotype was counted many times. The chain carries TRBV6-2 or TRBV6-3 and TRBJ1-5; 7 positions agree with TRBD1. Germline assignment: CDR1 MNHEY and CDR2 SVGEGT. The CDR3 length is 15 residues. After removal of 2 bases from V and 7 bases from J, the junction contained 8 bases not matched to a gene. The CDR3 loop reads CASSYTGQHNQPQHF. CDR3 DNA sequence: TGTGCCAGCAGTTACACGGGACAGCATAACCAGCCCCAGCATTTT.

This clonotype was observed at least ten times. The chain couples TRBV15 to TRBJ2-4, with 9 bases aligning to TRBD1. Germline V CDR1 and CDR2: LNHNV, YYDKDF (reference sequence). CDR3 size: 15 residues. V lost 5 bases, J lost 3 bases, and 5 bases stayed unmatched. Written as DNA, the CDR3 is TGTGCCACCAGCCAACTGACAGGGGGCAAAAACATTCAGTACTTC. Its protein is CATSQLTGGKNIQYF.

CDR3 sequence (DNA): TGTGCCAGCTCGGGGTCAGGGAAATCCTACGAGCAGTACTTC. Amino acid sequence: CASSGSGKSYEQYF. The gene calls are TRBV18 and TRBJ2-7; TRBD1 is a possible D gene (5 bases). The CDR3 is 14 amino acids. Germline-derived CDR1 and CDR2 are KGHSH and LQKENI. Trimming took 6 bases from V and 1 from J, leaving 13 bases between them.

The rearrangement uses TRBV6-1 and TRBJ1-2; 8 bases match TRBD1. The CDR3 is 12 amino acids. V shed 7 bases and J 9 bases; nucleotides not matched to a gene: 7. CDR1 MNHNS and CDR2 SASEGT come from the germline V gene. CDR3 in DNA: TGTGCCAGCAACCCCGGACAGGGACGCTACACCTTC. Amino acids: CASNPGQGRYTF.

The rearrangement links TRBV7-2 to TRBJ2-7; 11 positions match TRBD2. V shed 0 bases and J 3 bases; nucleotides not matched to a gene: 1. Germline lookup yields CDR1 SGHTA and CDR2 FQGNSA. This CDR3 spans 15 amino acids. The CDR3 region is CASSLALAGGYEQYF. CDR3 in DNA: TGTGCCAGCAGCTTAGCCCTAGCGGGAGGCTACGAGCAGTACTTC.